This T cell receptor beta chain came from a study of T-cell reconstitution after alpha-beta-depleted transplantation in children (dated by TCRdb to 2016 to 2017). Looking at the study overall: Using TCR repertoire profiling, the study quantitatively followed how T-cell immune reconstitution unfolded in children after TCRalphabeta/CD19-depleted allogeneic hematopoietic cell transplantation.

The treatment or condition label, as the study defines it: allogeneic hematopoietic cell transplantation with graft depleted of TCRalphabeta T cells and CD19 B cells. The transplant recipients were children given TCRalphabeta/CD19-depleted allogeneic hematopoietic cell grafts. Broad study findings and their caveats: About two months after transplant, the apparently early recovery of alphabetaT-cell counts reportedly depended on just several hundred clones that had expanded rapidly and came from non-depleted graft cells. The high TCRbeta diversity at day 60 in some patients was ascribed to recipient T cells and intrathymic progenitors that had survived conditioning. Hyperexpanded clone frequencies declined over subsequent months; after one year, T-cell counts and TCRbeta diversity were mostly attributed to newly produced T cells.

Library preparation employed PCR. The sequencer was an Illumina HiSeq 2500. TCR libraries were prepared with molecular barcoding, using unique molecular identifiers to normalize TCRbeta repertoire quantification. In TCRdb, the public reads were trimmed at Q25 with fastp and aligned with MiXCR, with productive beta chains retained. Rows are combined by CDR3 protein, so each entry shows the most common genes and DNA. Recorded for this sample are 500,000 to 650,000 distinct CDR3 sequences; 10% to 15% of them occurred a single time. The top ten clonotypes cover around 2% of the sample. This clonotype has at least ten counts. Its antigen is not yet known. Nothing much larger sits one base from this clone, and base qualities are not available. Spanning cysteine to phenylalanine, the CDR3 consists of 18 amino acids. The retained sequence is limited to the CDR3, 54 bases, with the frame set at the first base. Looking up the germline V gene (reference sequence) yields CDR1 LGHDT and CDR2 YNNKEL. V gives up 0 bases and J gives up 3 bases, and the segment between their germline ends measures 17 bases.

This clonotype originated in a male patient younger than 18 who had a stem cell transplant for acute myeloid leukemia, so the T cells may come from the graft donor. The chain is encoded by TRBV3-1 joined to TRBJ2-2; a confident D gene designation cannot be given. This specimen was PBMCs, mostly from graft donor cells, taken 360 days after TCRalphabeta/CD19-depleted stem cell transplant. The DNA reads as follows: TGTGCCAGCAGCCAAGAGTCGTGGTTGGTCAATCACACCGGGGAGCTGTTTTTT. This yields the protein CASSQESWLVNHTGELFF.